The 23 T cell receptor beta chains presented below share a single source sample, sequenced in a study of CD4+ T cells in melanoma. Using immunoSEQ multiplex PCR, the repertoire was profiled, and TCRdb retains in-frame clones only, with some absent. The sample holds around 16,000 clones; roughly 76% are singletons and the top ten take 12%. Sequenced input: cells from a culture (not recorded whether cultured in vitro). These receptors were taken from a human donor with melanoma.

The J gene is TRBJ1-5, the V gene TRBV30; no definite D call. Germline lookup yields CDR1 GTSNPN and CDR2 SVGIG (reference sequence). Between the trimmed V and J ends, which lost 4 bases and 5 bases, there was a span of 15 bases. The CDR3 totals 14 residues. The chain's CDR3 is CAWNYGPGDQPQHF. The CDR3 DNA follows: TGTGCCTGGAATTATGGCCCGGGCGATCAGCCCCAGCATTTT.

The chain is built from TRBV5-1 and TRBJ1-3; TRBD1 might be the D (6 bases). The CDR3 runs 13 residues. Germline V gene data show CDR1 as SGHRS and CDR2 as YFSETQ. V dropped 5 bases and J dropped 2 bases, with 8 bases sitting between them. CDR3 loop: CASRQGTGNTIYF. The DNA of the CDR3 is TGCGCCAGCAGGCAGGGGACTGGAAACACCATATATTTT.

The V and J genes are TRBV18 and TRBJ2-1; possibly TRBD1 or TRBD2 for D (5 bases each). V was cut by 0 bases and J by 2 bases, with 11 bases left in between. From germline, CDR1 is KGHSH and CDR2 LQKENI. This CDR3 is built from 16 residues. Here the CDR3 DNA reads TGTGCCAGCTCACCACCAGGTCAGGGACCCTACAATGAGCAGTTCTTC. Protein: CASSPPGQGPYNEQFF.

This clone has more than one count but fewer than ten. V gene TRBV2 combines with J gene TRBJ1-2; perhaps TRBD1 as D (5 bases). The germline gives CDR1 SNHLY, CDR2 FYNNEI. The CDR3 spans 13 residues. V lost 0 bases, J lost 10 bases, and 12 bases lay in between. This chain's CDR3 is CASSEAGQGHYTF. The CDR3 DNA reads as TGTGCCAGCAGTGAAGCGGGGCAGGGCCACTACACCTTC. Using reference TRBV2 and TRBJ1-2 for the parts outside the CDR3, the full variable domain is EPEVTQTPSHQVTQMGQEVILRCVPISNHLYFYWYRQILGQKVEFLVSFYNNEISEKSEIFDDQFSVERPDGSNFTLKIRSTKLEDSAMYFCASSEAGQGHYTFGSGTRLTVV.

The V call is TRBV2, the J call TRBJ2-7; maybe TRBD2 (5 bases). CDR1 SNHLY and CDR2 FYNNEI come from the germline V gene. With 5 bases removed from V and 6 bases from J, the gap between germline ends came to 8 bases. The CDR3 runs to 11 residues. The chain's CDR3 is CASSPSREQYF. The CDR3 DNA follows: TGTGCCAGCAGTCCTAGCCGCGAGCAGTACTTC.

The chain links TRBV5-1 to TRBJ2-1, with D unresolved. The V end lost 0 bases, the J end lost 5 bases, and 9 bases lay between the germline ends. Germline V gives CDR1 SGHRS, CDR2 YFSETQ. The CDR3 length is 14 residues. The CDR3 loop reads CASSLASVNNEQFF. The CDR3 nucleotides read TGCGCCAGCAGCTTGGCCTCAGTGAACAATGAGCAGTTCTTC.

This rearrangement joins TRBV4-2 to TRBJ2-7; tentative D call: TRBD2 (6 bases). The CDR3 covers 14 residues. V was cut by 0 bases and J by 1 base, with 7 bases left in between. From germline, CDR1 is LGHNA and CDR2 YNFKEQ. The CDR3 protein is CASSQDGGSYEQYF. The CDR3 DNA follows: TGTGCCAGCAGCCAAGATGGGGGGTCCTACGAGCAGTACTTC.

The CDR3 DNA is TGCGCCAGCAGCTTGGTAGGGGATACAGAAGCTTTCTTT. Its protein product is CASSLVGDTEAFF. V is TRBV5-1 and J is TRBJ1-1, with D possibly matching TRBD1 (5 bases). The germline V gene has CDR1 SGHRS and CDR2 YFSETQ. Trimming left V 0 bases short and J 8 bases short, with 11 bases between. The CDR3 totals 13 residues.

Worth noting for this clone: At one of its ends the junction is not consistent with the germline gene, which may arise from a read error. CDR3 protein: CASSPAAGAQLKTEAFF. CDR3 coding DNA: TGTGCCAGCTCACCTGCAGCAGGGGCCCAACTGAAGACTGAAGCTTTCTTT. This chain uses TRBV18 with TRBJ1-1, with TRBD1 as a possible D gene (6 bases). This CDR3 has 17 amino acids. The germline V gene has CDR1 KGHSH and CDR2 LQKENI.

V usage is TRBV5-1 and J usage is TRBJ2-4; the match to TRBD2 covers 16 bases. The CDR3 has 18 residues. Unmatched junction bases numbered 11, after V lost 3 bases and J lost 8 bases. Germline values: CDR1 SGHRS, CDR2 YFSETQ. Here the CDR3 reads CASSSLPGTSGGGYIQYF. The CDR3 DNA is TGCGCCAGCAGCTCTCTCCCCGGGACTAGCGGGGGGGGTTACATTCAGTACTTC.

Only a few counts were recorded for this clone. The V and J genes are TRBV7-9 and TRBJ1-1, with no clear D. The CDR3 runs 14 residues. Germline V lookup: CDR1 SEHNR, CDR2 FQNEAQ (reference sequence). Trimming stripped 0 bases from V and 3 bases from J, with 8 bases between. As DNA, the CDR3 is TGTGCCAGCAGCTTAGCCGGCCGGTACACTGAAGCTTTCTTT. It encodes CASSLAGRYTEAFF. Full variable domain (outside the CDR3, taken from reference TRBV7-9 and TRBJ1-1): DTGVSQNPRHKITKRGQNVTFRCDPISEHNRLYWYRQTLGQGPEFLTYFQNEAQLEKSRLLSDRFSAERPKGSFSTLEIQRTEQGDSAMYLCASSLAGRYTEAFFGQGTRLTVV.

This chain joins TRBV14 and TRBJ1-4; 7 bases match TRBD1. CDR3 size: 15 residues. Germline-derived CDR1 and CDR2 are SGHDN and FVKESK. V was clipped by 5 bases and J by 8 bases; unmatched bases: 11. CDR3: CASSAYRGLREKLFF. DNA of the CDR3: TGTGCCAGCAGCGCATACAGGGGTTTGCGGGAAAAACTGTTTTTT.

The count of this clone is one. This sequence joins TRBV7-8 and TRBJ1-1; tentative D call: TRBD1 (5 bases). This CDR3 has 14 residues. Between the trimmed V and J ends, which lost 5 bases and 6 bases, there was a span of 16 bases. Germline CDR1 reads SGHVS; CDR2 reads FQNEAQ. The CDR3 spells CASSKQASAAEAFF. DNA of the CDR3: TGTGCCAGCAGCAAACAGGCTTCTGCAGCTGAAGCTTTCTTT.

V is TRBV28 and J is TRBJ1-1, with TRBD1 matching 10 bases. Per the germline V gene, CDR1 is MDHEN and CDR2 is SYDVKM. V was clipped by 2 bases and J by 3 bases; unmatched bases: 9. The CDR3 spans 17 residues. The CDR3 protein is CASSLRDRGRRDTEAFF. For the CDR3, the DNA is TGTGCCAGCAGTTTAAGGGACAGGGGCCGTCGGGACACTGAAGCTTTCTTT.

Only one count was recorded for this clone. DNA of the CDR3: TGCAGCGTTGCGCAGGGGGCTGGAAACACCATATATTTT. Residues: CSVAQGAGNTIYF. V usage is TRBV29-1 and J usage is TRBJ1-3, with 7 bases that match TRBD1. CDR1 is SQVTM, CDR2 ANQGSEA, per germline. V was clipped by 4 bases and J by 2 bases; unmatched bases: 2. CDR3 length equals 13 residues.

This clone turned up a few times. The chain joins TRBV7-2 to TRBJ2-2; the D gene is possibly TRBD2 (5 bases). The CDR3 has 15 amino acids. In germline, CDR1 is SGHTA, CDR2 FQGNSA. V lost 1 base and J 5 bases, leaving 11 bases between the germline ends. CDR3 bases: TGTGCCAGCAGCTTAGATGGACTGGGTACCGGGGAGCTGTTTTTT. This codes for CASSLDGLGTGELFF.

V gene TRBV5-4 combines with J gene TRBJ1-6; TRBD1 matches at 8 bases. Germline CDR1 and CDR2: SGHNT and YYREEE (reference sequence). V lost 0 bases, J lost 5 bases, and 1 base stayed unmatched. The CDR3 sequence is 15 residues long. CDR3 coding DNA: TGTGCCAGCAGCTTGGCGACAGGGGATAATTCACCCCTCCACTTT. Amino acids: CASSLATGDNSPLHF.

CDR3 residues: CASRVGEGWAEAFF. Written as DNA, the CDR3 is TGCGCCAGCAGGGTGGGGGAAGGATGGGCTGAAGCTTTCTTT. The chain links TRBV5-1 to TRBJ1-1, with a weak D call TRBD1 (5 bases). V dropped 5 bases and J dropped 6 bases, with 17 bases sitting between them. Germline V gives CDR1 SGHRS, CDR2 YFSETQ. This CDR3 has 14 residues.

The chain recombines TRBV6-1 with TRBJ1-5; 8 nucleotides agree with TRBD1. The germline V gene has CDR1 MNHNS and CDR2 SASEGT. V trimming: 2 bases; J trimming: 3 bases; junction bases outside the gene matches: 12. The CDR3 spans 18 residues. The CDR3 sequence is CASSEKTMWTGTNQPQHF. CDR3 sequence (DNA): TGTGCCAGCAGTGAAAAGACCATGTGGACAGGGACCAATCAGCCCCAGCATTTT.

This chain connects TRBV7-9 to TRBJ1-5; D is ambiguous. The CDR3 sequence is 12 residues long. CDR1 SEHNR and CDR2 FQNEAQ come from the germline V gene (reference sequence). The V and J ends lost 4 bases and 11 bases respectively, with 12 bases between them. CDR3 nucleotide sequence: TGTGCCAGCAGCTCGACCGGGCCAGCCCAGCATTTT. Translation: CASSSTGPAQHF. Looking up the rest from reference TRBV7-9 and TRBJ1-5 gives the full variable domain: DTGVSQNPRHKITKRGQNVTFRCDPISEHNRLYWYRQTLGQGPEFLTYFQNEAQLEKSRLLSDRFSAERPKGSFSTLEIQRTEQGDSAMYLCASSSTGPAQHFGDGTRLSIL.

This clone is deemed medium-sized (0.01 to 0.1%). The chain links TRBV27 to TRBJ1-5, with TRBD1 identical over 7 bases. V trimming: 5 bases; J trimming: 5 bases; junction bases outside the gene matches: 6. In germline, CDR1 is MNHEY, CDR2 SMNVEV (reference sequence). This CDR3 comprises 14 residues. The CDR3 nucleotides are TGTGCCAGCAGTAGGAGTCAGGGGGATCAGCCCCAGCATTTT. This gives the protein CASSRSQGDQPQHF.

The chain is built from TRBV11-2 and TRBJ2-7; D is unresolved. V dropped 5 bases and J dropped 2 bases, with 13 bases sitting between them. Germline CDR1 SGHAT, CDR2 FQNNGV. CDR3 length: 14 residues. Here the CDR3 DNA reads TGTGCCAGCAGCCACATTGGATGGGCCTACGAGCAGTACTTC. This translates into CASSHIGWAYEQYF. The variable domain in full, with the rest retrieved from reference TRBV11-2 and TRBJ2-7, is EAGVAQSPRYKIIEKRQSVAFWCNPISGHATLYWYQQILGQGPKLLIQFQNNGVVDDSQLPKDRFSAERLKGVDSTLKIQPAKLEDSAVYLCASSHIGWAYEQYFGPGTRLTVT.

The chain links TRBV5-1 to TRBJ2-5; 9 bases are shared with TRBD1. The length of the CDR3 is 15 residues. Germline CDR1 and CDR2: SGHRS and YFSETQ. The ends lost 5 bases at V and 1 base at J; junction bases unmatched: 6. CDR3 DNA sequence: TGCGCCAGCAGAATACAGGGGGCGATCCAAGAGACCCAGTACTTC. Protein sequence: CASRIQGAIQETQYF.